The 26 T cell receptor beta chains listed next were all sequenced from one sample in a study of blood T cells in healthy people across ages. The second PCR ran about 6 to 11 cycles with a sample-barcoded 5' primer and J-beta primers. TCRdb recomputed calls from the 5' RACE reads with MiXCR, one row per CDR3 protein. The sample has about 640,000 distinct CDR3 sequences; 58% are singletons. Sequencing was performed on blood. Every receptor here comes from a man in his 60s in good health.

The chain has TRBV20-1 and TRBJ2-1; maybe TRBD2 (5 bases). The CDR3 totals 11 residues. Germline V lookup: CDR1 DFQATT, CDR2 SNEGSKA (reference sequence). Trimming took off 8 bases at V and 4 bases at J, with 9 bases between the two ends. CDR3 sequence (DNA): TGCAGTTTCGGGGATTACAATGAGCAGTTCTTC. Protein sequence: CSFGDYNEQFF.

This clonotype has just one count. The chain couples TRBV5-5 to TRBJ2-7, with 7 bases matching TRBD1. The length of the CDR3 is 14 residues. Germline assignment: CDR1 SGHKS and CDR2 YYEKEE (reference sequence). V trimming: 4 bases; J trimming: 5 bases; junction bases outside the gene matches: 9. CDR3 sequence (DNA): TGTGCCAGCAGCGCCGTTGACAGGGCCCACGAGCAGTACTTC. This encodes CASSAVDRAHEQYF.

The table lists this clonotype with a few counts. The rearrangement links TRBV3-1 to TRBJ2-3; TRBD2 matches 11 bases. V was clipped by 4 bases and J by 6 bases; unmatched bases: 6. CDR3 length: 15 residues. CDR1 and CDR2 from the germline V gene are LGHDT and YNNKEL (reference sequence). CDR3 sequence: CASSRNSGGADTQYF. For the CDR3, the DNA is TGTGCCAGCAGCCGAAATAGCGGGGGGGCCGATACGCAGTATTTT.

V is TRBV5-1 and J is TRBJ2-3, with 9 bases that match TRBD2. V shed 4 bases, J shed 4 bases, and the junction held 7 bases outside the gene matches. This CDR3 spans 15 amino acids. Germline lookup yields CDR1 SGHRS and CDR2 YFSETQ. CDR3 loop: CASSEAGGPPDTQYF. The CDR3 DNA sequence: TGCGCCAGCAGCGAGGCGGGGGGGCCTCCAGATACGCAGTATTTT.

This clonotype is a singleton in its sample. A read error is possible here, since a much larger clone lies one base away. The chain recombines TRBV6-2 or TRBV6-3 with TRBJ2-5; D is undetermined. Germline values: CDR1 MNHEY, CDR2 SVGEGT. V was clipped by 0 bases and J by 2 bases, with 13 bases between them. The CDR3 is 16 residues long. CDR3 DNA: TGTGCCAGCAGTTACTCGGCCGCACTTGGTCAAGAGACCCAGTACTTC. It yields the protein CASSYSAALGQETQYF.

The chain has TRBV7-9 and TRBJ2-1; possibly TRBD2 for D (6 bases). The CDR3 has 18 amino acids. V was trimmed by 1 base and J by 7 bases, leaving 23 bases between them. Germline V gene data show CDR1 as SEHNR and CDR2 as FQNEAQ (reference sequence). CDR3 coding DNA: TGTGCCAGCAGCTTAGTTGGGAGAGCGGGTCCCGCCAGGAATGAGCAGTTCTTC. Protein: CASSLVGRAGPARNEQFF.

The gene calls are TRBV5-5 and TRBJ1-1; D is undetermined. Trimming left V 4 bases short and J 8 bases short, with 18 bases between. Germline V gives CDR1 SGHKS, CDR2 YYEKEE (reference sequence). The CDR3 length is 14 residues. The CDR3 sequence: CASSRDRVQREAFF. CDR3 nucleotides: TGTGCCAGCAGCCGCGATCGGGTTCAACGCGAAGCTTTCTTT.

This clonotype has just one count. The chain recombines TRBV5-1 with TRBJ2-4; D gene unclear. From germline, CDR1 is SGHRS and CDR2 YFSETQ. Trimming pared 7 bases from V and 6 bases from J, leaving 20 bases between. The CDR3 sequence is 15 residues long. The CDR3 protein is CASPLVEQPINIQYF. The CDR3, as DNA: TGCGCCAGCCCCCTCGTCGAGCAGCCTATAAACATTCAGTACTTC.

The chain has TRBV7-2 and TRBJ2-1; a weak D match, TRBD2 (5 bases). V lost 0 bases and J lost 4, with 16 bases in between. The CDR3 is 17 amino acids. Germline CDR1 SGHTA, CDR2 FQGNSA. The CDR3, as DNA: TGTGCCAGCAGCTTAGCAAGAGGGCGGACTGCATACAATGAGCAGTTCTTC. Residues: CASSLARGRTAYNEQFF.

This chain connects TRBV6-5 to TRBJ2-3, with 11 positions matching TRBD2. Trimming cost V 6 bases and J 4 bases; bases outside gene matches: 9. From germline, CDR1 is MNHEY and CDR2 SVGAGI. The length of the CDR3 is 16 residues. The CDR3 loop is CASRSIAGGLADTQYF. The CDR3 bases are TGTGCCAGCAGGTCCATAGCGGGGGGGCTCGCAGATACGCAGTATTTT.

The chain is built from TRBV9 and TRBJ2-1, with 7 bases identical to TRBD1. The CDR3 spans 15 residues. Germline CDR1 is SGDLS and CDR2 is YYNGEE. Trimming took 3 bases from V and 8 from J; bases not matched to a gene: 11. The CDR3 region has the DNA TGTGCCAGCAGCGCGGGGACAGTGCGTAATCATGAGCAGTTCTTC. Its protein product is CASSAGTVRNHEQFF.

The V and J genes are TRBV5-6 and TRBJ2-5; D tentatively fits TRBD1 or TRBD2 (7 bases each). Germline V CDR1 and CDR2: SGHDT, YYEEEE. Trimming took 4 bases from V and 5 from J, leaving 21 bases between them. The CDR3 is 16 residues long. CDR3 sequence: CASSPTLAGGVETQYF. Written as DNA, the CDR3 is TGTGCCAGCAGCCCTACTTTGGCAGGGGGGGTTGAGACCCAGTACTTC.

V gene TRBV5-1 combines with J gene TRBJ2-7, with 7 bases lining up with TRBD1. V dropped 3 bases and J dropped 2; count of bases not matched to a gene: 5. Germline CDR1 SGHRS, CDR2 YFSETQ. This CDR3 comprises 14 residues. The CDR3 reads CASSYTTGPYEQYF. The CDR3 DNA sequence: TGCGCCAGCAGCTACACGACAGGGCCCTACGAGCAGTACTTC.

The V gene is TRBV7-9, the J gene TRBJ2-5; a possible D gene is TRBD2 (6 bases). The CDR3 extends over 14 amino acids. Germline V CDR1 and CDR2: SEHNR, FQNEAQ (reference sequence). With 3 bases removed from V and 7 bases from J, the gap between germline ends came to 15 bases. DNA for the CDR3: TGTGCCAGCAGCTTTCAGGAGGGATTCGGGACCCAGTACTTC. Translated, it gives CASSFQEGFGTQYF. Combining the CDR3 with reference TRBV7-9 and TRBJ2-5 gives the whole variable domain DTGVSQNPRHKITKRGQNVTFRCDPISEHNRLYWYRQTLGQGPEFLTYFQNEAQLEKSRLLSDRFSAERPKGSFSTLEIQRTEQGDSAMYLCASSFQEGFGTQYFGPGTRLLVL.

The V and J genes are TRBV20-1 and TRBJ2-1; weak D call: TRBD2 (7 bases). The CDR3 consists of 13 residues. The germline V gene has CDR1 DFQATT and CDR2 SNEGSKA (reference sequence). V dropped 3 bases and J dropped 7 bases, with 13 bases sitting between them. The CDR3 region is CSASLGGLNEQFF. CDR3 DNA: TGCAGTGCTAGTTTGGGGGGGCTTAATGAGCAGTTCTTC.

This clonotype is a singleton in its sample. The V call is TRBV3-1, the J call TRBJ2-5; perhaps TRBD2 as D (5 bases). V shed 1 base and J shed 10 bases, with 10 bases lying between them. CDR1 and CDR2 (germline): LGHDT, YNNKEL (reference sequence). The CDR3 consists of 12 residues. This CDR3 reads CASSQGNRGQYF. Here the CDR3 DNA reads TGTGCCAGCAGCCAAGGTAACCGGGGCCAGTACTTC.

The V and J genes are TRBV5-1 and TRBJ2-5; D might be TRBD1 (5 bases). From germline, CDR1 is SGHRS and CDR2 YFSETQ. V was shortened by 1 base and J by 7 bases, with 14 bases between the two germline ends. This CDR3 is built from 14 residues. The CDR3 is CASSLQGAQRTQYF. Written as DNA, the CDR3 is TGCGCCAGCAGCTTGCAGGGCGCGCAAAGGACCCAGTACTTC.

V gene TRBV5-5 combines with J gene TRBJ2-1, with D perhaps given as TRBD1 or TRBD2 (6 bases each). V was shortened by 0 bases and J by 8 bases, with 15 bases between the two germline ends. The germline CDR1 and CDR2 sequences are SGHKS and YYEKEE (reference sequence). The CDR3 covers 15 residues. The DNA for the CDR3 is TGTGCCAGCAGCTTGGCGGGAGAGGGGGGATATGAGCAGTTCTTC. It translates to CASSLAGEGGYEQFF.

The chain uses TRBV20-1 and TRBJ2-5, with a tentative D call TRBD2 (6 bases). Germline lookup yields CDR1 DFQATT and CDR2 SNEGSKA (reference sequence). V was trimmed by 1 base and J by 11 bases, leaving 17 bases between them. The CDR3 covers 13 residues. CDR3 amino acids: CSARGEAVAGQYF. In nucleotides, the CDR3 is TGCAGTGCTAGAGGGGAGGCAGTGGCTGGGCAGTACTTC.

This rearrangement joins TRBV24-1 to TRBJ2-3; 11 bases fit TRBD1. With 5 bases clipped from V and 2 bases from J, the junction kept 5 bases outside the gene matches. This CDR3 comprises 16 residues. CDR1 and CDR2 from the germline V gene are KGHDR and SFDVKD. This chain's CDR3 is CATSAEGQGDTDTQYF. The CDR3 DNA sequence: TGTGCCACCAGTGCGGAGGGACAGGGGGACACAGATACGCAGTATTTT.

A single count supports this clonotype. V usage is TRBV2 and J usage is TRBJ2-2; D unclear. The CDR3 totals 13 residues. V was trimmed by 6 bases and J by 3 bases, leaving 8 bases between them. Germline CDR1 SNHLY, CDR2 FYNNEI. CDR3 in amino acids: CASRIWDTGELFF. The CDR3 nucleotides read TGTGCCAGCAGAATATGGGACACCGGGGAGCTGTTTTTT.

The count of this clonotype is one. This sequence joins TRBV4-2 and TRBJ2-2, with unresolved D. Germline lookup yields CDR1 LGHNA and CDR2 YNFKEQ. The CDR3 loop spans 16 amino acids. The V end lost 0 bases, the J end lost 7 bases, and 15 bases lay between the germline ends. CDR3 in DNA: TGTGCCAGCAGCCAAGATCTTCCTCAGAGGAGCGGGGAGCTGTTTTTT. Its protein is CASSQDLPQRSGELFF.

This chain joins TRBV7-7 and TRBJ2-4, with 7 bases aligning to TRBD2. The J call is uncertain, as TRBJ2-7 better fits the DNA end. Germline V gene lookup returns CDR1 SSHAT and CDR2 FNYEAQ (reference sequence). CDR3 size: 14 residues. CDR3 nucleotides: TGTGCCAGCAGCGTAGGTCCGGGGAGGGACGAGCAGTACTTC. Translation: CASSVGPGRDEQYF.

A word on this clonotype: One end of the junction does not line up with germline, which may come from a read error. The rearrangement joins TRBV6-2 or TRBV6-3 to TRBJ2-7; unclear D gene. Per the germline V gene, CDR1 is MNHEY and CDR2 is SVGEGT. The CDR3 has 12 residues. The CDR3 DNA is TGTGTCAGCAGCCGGACCCCCTACGAGCAGTACTTC. This translates into CVSSRTPYEQYF.

The V gene is TRBV5-6, the J gene TRBJ2-7; perhaps TRBD2 as D (7 bases). Germline CDR1 is SGHDT and CDR2 is YYEEEE. The CDR3 is 15 amino acids. V lost 1 base, J lost 1 base, and 12 bases lay in between. The CDR3 is CASSLSGGASYEQYF. CDR3 coding DNA: TGTGCCAGCAGCTTGTCGGGGGGCGCTTCCTACGAGCAGTACTTC.

The chain carries TRBV7-2 and TRBJ2-5; D not certain. The CDR3 contains 16 residues. The V end was cut by 5 bases, the J end by 0 bases, with 16 bases between. Germline V gives CDR1 SGHTA, CDR2 FQGNSA. The CDR3 spells CASSPGWAQYQETQYF. CDR3 DNA sequence: TGTGCCAGCAGCCCCGGCTGGGCTCAGTACCAAGAGACCCAGTACTTC.